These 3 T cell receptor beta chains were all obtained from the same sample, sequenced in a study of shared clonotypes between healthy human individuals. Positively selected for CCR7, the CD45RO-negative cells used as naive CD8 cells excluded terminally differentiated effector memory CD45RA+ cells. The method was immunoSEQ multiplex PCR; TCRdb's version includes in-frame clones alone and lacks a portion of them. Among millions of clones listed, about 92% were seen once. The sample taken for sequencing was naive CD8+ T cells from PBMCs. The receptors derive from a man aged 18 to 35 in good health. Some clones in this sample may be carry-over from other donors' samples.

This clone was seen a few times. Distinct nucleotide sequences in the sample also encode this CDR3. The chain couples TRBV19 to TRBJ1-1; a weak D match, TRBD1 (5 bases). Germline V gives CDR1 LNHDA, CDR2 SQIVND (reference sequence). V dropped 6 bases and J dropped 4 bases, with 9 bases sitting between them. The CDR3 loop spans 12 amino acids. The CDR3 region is CASSLGVTEAFF. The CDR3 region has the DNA TGTGCCAGTAGCCTGGGGGTCACTGAAGCTTTCTTT.

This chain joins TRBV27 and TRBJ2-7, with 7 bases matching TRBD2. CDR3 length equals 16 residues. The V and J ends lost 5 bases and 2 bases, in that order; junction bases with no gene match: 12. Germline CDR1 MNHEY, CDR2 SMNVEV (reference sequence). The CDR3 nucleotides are TGTGCCAGCAGTACCCGACTAGCCCCAGGCCCCTACGAGCAGTACTTC. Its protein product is CASSTRLAPGPYEQYF.

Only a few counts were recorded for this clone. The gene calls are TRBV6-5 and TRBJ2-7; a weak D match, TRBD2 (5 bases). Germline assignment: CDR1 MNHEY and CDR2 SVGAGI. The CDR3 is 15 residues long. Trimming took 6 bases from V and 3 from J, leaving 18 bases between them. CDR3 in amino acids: CASSRGRPSHYEQYF. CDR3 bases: TGTGCCAGCAGCCGAGGGCGGCCCAGCCACTACGAGCAGTACTTC.